The 16 T cell receptor beta chains presented below share a single source sample, sequenced in a study of T-cell memory formation after mild COVID-19. TCRdb recomputed calls from the 5' RACE reads with MiXCR, one row per CDR3 protein. The data show roughly 130,000 distinct CDR3 sequences, approximately 16% seen once. Sequencing was performed on PBMCs or a T cell subset sorted from them (not recorded which). These receptors originate from an adult woman who had mild COVID-19 (a few samples of this study predate the infection). Cell type and time point are not known.

This chain joins TRBV5-1 and TRBJ2-7; unclear D gene. CDR3 size: 14 residues. The germline V gene encodes CDR1 SGHRS and CDR2 YFSETQ. Deletions cut 4 bases from V and 3 bases from J, with 14 bases between. CDR3 nucleotide sequence: TGCGCCAGCAGCCTCGAGGATCAAAGCTACGAGCAGTACTTC. This translates into CASSLEDQSYEQYF.

CDR3: CASSLRTSETEQFF. CDR3 sequence (DNA): TGTGCCAGCAGCCTACGGACTAGCGAGACTGAGCAGTTCTTC. The V and J genes are TRBV7-8 and TRBJ2-1, with 9 bases identical to TRBD2. The CDR3 runs 14 residues. V gave up 5 bases and J gave up 9 bases; unmatched junction bases: 8. Germline CDR1 SGHVS, CDR2 FQNEAQ.

This chain links TRBV10-3 with TRBJ2-7, with 7 positions matching TRBD1. This CDR3 region has 16 residues. With V trimmed by 4 bases and J by 2 bases, 11 bases remained unmatched. Germline loops: CDR1 ENHRY, CDR2 SYGVKD. The CDR3 here is CAISGGRQGFTYEQYF. The CDR3 DNA follows: TGTGCCATCAGTGGGGGAAGACAGGGATTCACCTACGAGCAGTACTTC.

The sample holds a few counts of this clonotype. CDR3 sequence: CAISRLPDLTDTQYF. In nucleotides, the CDR3 is TGTGCCATCAGTAGGCTACCGGACCTCACAGATACGCAGTATTTT. The chain couples TRBV10-3 to TRBJ2-3; D unclear. The ends were cut back, 5 bases at V and 2 bases at J, with 14 bases in the middle. Germline CDR1 reads ENHRY; CDR2 reads SYGVKD. The CDR3 covers 15 residues.

This clonotype was counted ten times or more. The chain employs TRBV5-1 and TRBJ2-1, with D possibly being TRBD1 (5 bases). The V gene lost 0 bases and the J gene lost 4 bases, with 11 bases spanning the gap. The germline V gene has CDR1 SGHRS and CDR2 YFSETQ. There are 15 residues in the CDR3. The CDR3 sequence is CASSLGGQTYNEQFF. In DNA, the CDR3 is TGCGCCAGCAGCTTGGGGGGCCAGACTTACAATGAGCAGTTCTTC.

This clonotype was recorded many times. The chain recombines TRBV5-1 with TRBJ2-1; 10 bases map to TRBD2. CDR1 and CDR2 (germline): SGHRS, YFSETQ. J gave up 4 bases and V 0 bases, and 7 bases lay outside the gene matches. There are 17 residues in the CDR3. The CDR3 nucleotides read TGCGCCAGCAGCTTGGCCCTAGCGGGGGAGGTTTACAATGAGCAGTTCTTC. This sequence encodes CASSLALAGEVYNEQFF. Complete variable domain (other parts from reference TRBV5-1 and TRBJ2-1): KAGVTQTPRYLIKTRGQQVTLSCSPISGHRSVSWYQQTPGQGLQFLFEYFSETQRNKGNFPGRFSGRQFSNSRSEMNVSTLELGDSALYLCASSLALAGEVYNEQFFGPGTRLTVL.

This clonotype has only a few counts. This chain connects TRBV25-1 to TRBJ2-5; no clear D gene. The CDR3 is made up of 11 amino acids. Germline CDR1 MGHDK, CDR2 SYGVNS. V was clipped by 2 bases and J by 6 bases, with 4 bases between them. CDR3 residues: CASSELQTQYF. The CDR3 nucleotides are TGTGCCAGCAGTGAACTCCAGACCCAGTACTTC.

V is TRBV24-1 and J is TRBJ2-3; 9 bases line up with TRBD2. The J segment lost 2 bases and the V segment lost 2 bases, leaving 4 bases of the junction unmatched. The CDR3 is made up of 16 amino acids. Germline values: CDR1 KGHDR, CDR2 SFDVKD. The CDR3 is CATSDYSGGNTDTQYF. Here the CDR3 DNA reads TGTGCCACCAGTGATTACAGCGGGGGGAACACAGATACGCAGTATTTT.

The chain joins TRBV3-1 to TRBJ2-7; 7 bases agree with TRBD1. After removal of 0 bases from V and 2 bases from J, the junction contained 10 bases not matched to a gene. The CDR3 spans 17 residues. The V gene's germline CDR1 is LGHDT and CDR2 YNNKEL (reference sequence). The CDR3: CASSQEPLNRGTYEQYF. The DNA for the CDR3 is TGTGCCAGCAGCCAAGAACCACTGAACAGGGGAACCTACGAGCAGTACTTC.

This clonotype was counted a few times. This chain joins TRBV2 and TRBJ2-1; tentative D call: TRBD2 (6 bases). The germline V gene encodes CDR1 SNHLY and CDR2 FYNNEI. CDR3 size: 13 residues. V lost 9 bases, J lost 5 bases, and 14 bases lay in between. The CDR3 DNA follows: TGTGCCAGTAATCTGGGACTCAACAATGAGCAGTTCTTC. It is translated as CASNLGLNNEQFF.

V is TRBV11-2 and J is TRBJ2-1, with D unresolved. The CDR3 consists of 14 residues. Trimming took off 3 bases at V and 6 bases at J, with 12 bases between the two ends. CDR1 and CDR2 (germline): SGHAT, FQNNGV. The CDR3 nucleotides are TGTGCCAGCAGCTTCCGCAGAGTGGTCAATGAGCAGTTCTTC. It is translated as CASSFRRVVNEQFF.

This sequence joins TRBV6-5 and TRBJ2-7; TRBD2 is a possible D gene (5 bases). V lost 0 bases, J lost 3 bases, and 9 bases lay in between. This CDR3 region has 14 residues. Germline V lookup: CDR1 MNHEY, CDR2 SVGAGI. In DNA form, the CDR3 reads TGTGCCAGCAGTTACTCGAATCGGGGCTACGAGCAGTACTTC. Protein: CASSYSNRGYEQYF.

A few counts support this clonotype. The chain couples TRBV5-1 to TRBJ2-3; D call uncertain. The V end was cut by 5 bases, the J end by 1 base, with 5 bases between. The germline V gene encodes CDR1 SGHRS and CDR2 YFSETQ. CDR3 size: 12 residues. As DNA, the CDR3 is TGCGCCAGCAGTATAGGCACAGATACGCAGTATTTT. This translates into CASSIGTDTQYF. The complete variable domain, with remaining parts taken from reference TRBV5-1 and TRBJ2-3, reads KAGVTQTPRYLIKTRGQQVTLSCSPISGHRSVSWYQQTPGQGLQFLFEYFSETQRNKGNFPGRFSGRQFSNSRSEMNVSTLELGDSALYLCASSIGTDTQYFGPGTRLTVL.

This chain's CDR3 is CASTSGTGNNEQFF. CDR3 sequence (DNA): TGTGCCAGCACCTCCGGGACAGGGAACAATGAGCAGTTCTTC. The chain employs TRBV27 and TRBJ2-1, with 9 nucleotides matching TRBD1. This CDR3 is 14 amino acids long. Germline CDR1 MNHEY, CDR2 SMNVEV (reference sequence). Trimming removed 7 bases from V and 5 bases from J; junction bases left unmatched: 6.

The CDR3 reads CASGQGNEQYF. CDR3 sequence (DNA): TGTGCCAGCGGGCAGGGGAACGAGCAGTACTTC. The chain recombines TRBV4-2 with TRBJ2-7; D is perhaps TRBD1 (6 bases). Per germline, CDR1 LGHNA and CDR2 YNFKEQ. The CDR3 length is 11 residues. V shed 8 bases and J shed 5 bases, with 10 bases lying between them.

There are a few counts of this clonotype. The chain joins TRBV9 to TRBJ2-3, with a weak D call TRBD2 (7 bases). Germline V gene sequence: CDR1 SGDLS, CDR2 YYNGEE. The ends were cut back, 0 bases at V and 4 bases at J, with 15 bases in the middle. The CDR3 spans 16 residues. CDR3 in amino acids: CASSVAGGGAADTQYF. DNA of the CDR3: TGTGCCAGCAGCGTAGCCGGAGGGGGGGCAGCAGATACGCAGTATTTT.